The entry below describes one TCR beta chain. This clone was seen a handful of times. It lacks a known antigen. The sample holds no much larger clone one base away, and base qualities are not on file. This record belongs to a study of cytomegalovirus exposure and HLA in healthy donors (dated by TCRdb to about 2017). In terms of the full investigation: An earlier analysis of roughly 610 of the donors reported approximately 300 Gb of sequence data and roughly 120 million unique TCR beta sequences obtained from about 180 million T cells. About 320 gigabases of sequencing data and approximately 80 million unique TCR sequences were included in an early release covering about 600 HLA-typed donors. Among the roughly 430 genotyped donors, more than 70% belonged to the genetic ancestry cluster associated with self-reported Caucasian donors. The study aimed to test whether cataloging public T cell receptors could reveal signatures of past pathogen exposure. The study used immunosequencing to profile the T cell repertoires of about 670 subjects and linked those repertoires to cytomegalovirus serostatus. A separate validation cohort of 100 to 150 different subjects was used in addition to the roughly 700-subject first cohort. To predict cytomegalovirus infection status, the study brought together high-throughput TCR immunosequencing, statistical association of individual TCRs with disease status, and machine learning. In a later analysis, previously published TCR beta repertoires from hundreds of donors were re-analyzed and high-resolution HLA genotyping was added so that TCR occurrence patterns could be studied. Rather than drawing on any new phenotypic data, the later analysis identified candidate immune exposures from TCR beta sequences and the way those sequences occurred across donors. In an earlier analysis of a few hundred of the donors, high-throughput TCR beta sequencing was used to judge whether each TCR beta V gene segment behaved as functional or pseudogenic. Donor age, sex, ethnicity and CMV serostatus were compiled together with the repertoire data. Genome-wide SNP genotypes for about three fifths of the roughly 700 donors were used in a later genetic analysis, which treated that subset as a discovery cohort. All discovery cohort repertoires had been generated on a single sequencing platform. HLA typing covered class I and class II loci at four-digit resolution. Typing coverage differed by locus: A, B, C, DRB1 and DQB1 were typed in roughly 620-640 donors, DQA1 in about 550, DPA1 in 600 to 610, and DPB1 in 400 to 490. Roughly 5 DR-DQ haplotypes were handled as single units for association and clustering, since linkage in the cohort was strong. Across some 400 genotyped donors of the cohort, an average of roughly 250,000 unique TCR beta nucleotide sequences per donor were sequenced, and approximately 17% of those sequences were non-productive. What the authors observed across the whole study: Most TCR sequences were seen in very few donors, while some public TCRs were found in many individuals. In a later analysis, the rate of TCR association differed among HLA loci, with DRB1 alleles having the most associated TCRs and HLA-C alleles having the fewest. When HLA alleles, especially DR and DQ, strongly co-occurred, TCR associations were difficult to assign to individual alleles. HLA typing was unavailable for some donors at each locus, so association tests used only the typed subset. Most CMV-associated TCR beta chains appeared to be HLA-restricted in a later analysis, and the HLA associations seemed to be driven largely by CMV exposure. The authors suggested that the approach could potentially be extended to other disease states and immunological phenotypes. A total of fewer than 200 TCR beta chains were listed by the study as associated with cytomegalovirus. Roughly uniform sequencing depth across donors was assumed in presence/absence analyses, although this assumption may not hold. Compared with equally common non-associated chains, HLA-associated TCR beta chains in a later analysis were more clonally expanded and had lower generation probabilities. The classifier was reported to diagnose cytomegalovirus status with high specificity and sensitivity in both the original cohort and the validation cohort. Because counts were too low, approximately 15 rarely observed V segments, including chromosome 9 orphons, were excluded from the earlier analysis of 500 to 700 of the donors. According to a later analysis, parvovirus B19, influenza, CMV and Epstein-Barr virus appeared linked to several top co-occurrence clusters. The only immune exposure information available for the cohort was CMV serostatus. A further reported finding was that TCR beta sequences accurately predicted the HLA-A and HLA-B alleles for most subjects in the first cohort. Specific HLA alleles were associated with 16,951 TCR beta sequences at a false discovery rate of 0.05 in a later analysis. In this cohort, only TCR beta chains were sequenced, and detectable features were limited by the absence of alpha or paired-chain data. Correlated functional status among segregating V segments might be attributable to linkage disequilibrium, but an unknown experimental factor could not be ruled out. In an earlier analysis of about 550 of the donors, most TCR beta V segments were observed in productive rearrangements about 87% or about 30% of the time, broadly matching IMGT annotations. In vitro tests confirmed that a few of the cytomegalovirus-associated TCR beta chains recognize cytomegalovirus antigens. An association between a missense DCLRE1C variant and V-gene and J-gene trimming of TCR beta chains was found in a later genetic analysis and replicated in an independent cohort. In a later genetic analysis, fewer N-insertions in productive TCRs were reported among donors in an Asian-associated ancestry cluster than the roughly 640-donor mean. A cluster of highly shared sequence variants was judged likely to be a technical artifact of the sequencing pipeline. Some IMGT-functional V segments, including TRBV6-2 and TRBV6-3, could not be distinguished by the 87-base-pair reads and were therefore excluded.

The library came from the immunoSEQ multiplex PCR assay. A mixture of 60 forward primers for TCR Vbeta segments and 13 reverse primers for TCR Jbeta segments was used in the multiplex PCR. The CDR3 region of rearranged TCR beta genes was amplified from genomic DNA with a multiplex PCR assay. Amplified TCR beta libraries were sequenced as 87-base-pair reads on the Illumina HiSeq System. Processing in the source paper ran as follows. A later analysis tallied tens of millions of unique TCR beta chains across the 610 or so repertoires, and around 12 million of those chains were shared by two or more donors. Raw reads were error-corrected and collapsed into unique sequences by a nearest-neighbor algorithm in which closely related sequences were merged to remove PCR and sequencing errors. CDR3 sequences were aligned to IMGT reference sequences to assign V, D and J gene segments. Each retained sequence needed at least a six-nucleotide match to both a V gene segment and a J gene segment. A rearrangement counted as productive if the CDR3 had no stop codons and remained in frame with V and J, and every other rearrangement counted as non-productive. CDR3 was defined according to IMGT convention as the region running from the second conserved V-encoded cysteine to the conserved J-encoded phenylalanine. The earlier analysis of about 590 of the donors excluded sequences that lacked an unambiguous match to a single V gene segment. An earlier analysis of around 600 of the donors classified V segments as functional when productive rearrangements were above 56.7% and as segregating when the standard deviation between donors was above 5%. A statistical classification framework was built to diagnose cytomegalovirus status from the catalog of TCR beta chain sequences. In a later analysis, TCR nucleotide sequences were compared against IMGT/GENE-DB human TR gene sequences so that V and J genes could be assigned. The TCRdist pipeline was used in a later analysis to assign CDR3 sequences and most-parsimonious VDJ recombination scenarios. A later analysis defined each TCR beta chain by its CDR3 amino acid sequence plus V-gene family, and excluded reads lacking a unique V-gene family. To address suspected cross-contamination and a sequencing artifact, a later analysis removed 550 to 750 highly shared, low-generation-probability nucleotide sequences. In a later analysis, a clonal expansion index was calculated for each public chain from normalized within-repertoire ranks of inferred template counts. In a later analysis, generation probabilities were computed using a VDJ recombination model fitted to out-of-frame rearrangements, and the results were checked against IGoR. A later analysis scored TCR-TCR, TCR-HLA and TCR-CMV co-occurrence with hypergeometric tests, applying a repertoire-size bias correction to TCR pairs. In a later analysis, false discovery rates were estimated by permuting HLA or CMV assignments 20 times. In a later analysis, co-occurring TCRs were grouped with DBSCAN, and TCRdist sequence similarity was added when clustering was performed within HLA-allele-positive subsets. Co-occurrence clustering excluded repertoires with fewer than 30,000 or more than 120,000 public chains, plus five with anomalous nucleotide sharing. TCRdb took this table from immuneACCESS and kept in-frame rearrangements with V and J called. Such tables lack part of the clones; where checked against another copy, unresolved V genes explain under half of the gap, and the rest is unexplained. That table supplies the V and J calls and clone size; D and trimming were determined from the DNA. The sample table lists 95,000 to 150,000 clones, more than 60% of them with a count of one. Under 9% of the sample belongs to the ten largest clones.

The cohort was made up of approximately 670 healthy bone marrow donors. At the time of sampling, all cohort members were nominally healthy, though unrecorded immune exposures were likely present. The donor was CMV seropositive and belonged to the group of 250 to 350 seropositive cohort members. Every donor gave a peripheral blood sample, and the peripheral blood mononuclear cells from that sample were used for TCR beta sequencing. Genomic DNA was extracted from the blood cell samples with the Qiagen DNeasy Blood Extraction Kit. Reading from cysteine to phenylalanine, the CDR3 counts 15 amino acids. Just CDR3 DNA is preserved here, 45 bases in frame from base 1. CDR1 and CDR2 were assigned from the germline V gene as MNHEY and SVGAGI. V was cut back by 7 bases and J by 4 bases, leaving a gap of 16 bases between them.

The receptor was isolated from a woman between 40 and 50 years old in good health and CMV-seropositive. Sequenced input: PBMCs. The chain was built from TRBV6-5 and TRBJ1-4; D gene: possibly TRBD1, on 5 matching bases. The CDR3 protein is CASITAGTNNEKLFF. The DNA is TGTGCCAGCATCACAGCCGGGACTAATAATGAAAAACTGTTTTTT.